A selection of T cell receptor beta chains follows, all from one sample in a study of blood T cell repertoires in COVID-19. Measured with immunoSEQ multiplex PCR; TCRdb has only the in-frame clones, and not every one. The table has roughly 100,000 clones, approximately 86% seen once; the top ten hold roughly a sixth. The sequenced sample consisted of peripheral blood. These receptors were collected from a woman aged 80 or older with acute or convalescent COVID-19. The conserved cysteine and the conserved F or W are not part of the CDR3 here.

j_gene: TRBJ1-6
v_gene: TRBV27
len: 14
CDR3aa: ASSLSGTGGNSPLH

j_gene: TRBJ2-7
v_gene: TRBV24-1
len: 11
CDR3aa: ATRDGVSYEQY

j_gene: TRBJ2-3
v_gene: TRBV5-6
len: 16
CDR3aa: ASSLFSREDLGTDTQY

j_gene: TRBJ1-2
v_gene: TRBV24-1
len: 11
CDR3aa: ATSSAGNYGYT

j_gene: TRBJ2-1
v_gene: TRBV5-1
len: 14
CDR3aa: ASSLLGWAKNNEQF

j_gene: TRBJ2-5
v_gene: TRBV3-1/TRBV3-2
len: 14
CDR3aa: ASSQGQAGEKETQY

j_gene: TRBJ2-7
v_gene: TRBV11-1
len: 13
CDR3aa: ASSPSGGRSYEQY

j_gene: TRBJ2-7
v_gene: TRBV4-1
len: 12
CDR3aa: ASSLDSFTYEQY

j_gene: TRBJ2-7
v_gene: TRBV6-1
len: 13
CDR3aa: ASSDTFGTPYEQY

j_gene: TRBJ2-7
v_gene: TRBV12-3/TRBV12-4
len: 11
CDR3aa: ASSPPGGYEQY

j_gene: TRBJ1-5
v_gene: TRBV19
len: 14
CDR3aa: ASTPVTGRGNQPQH

j_gene: TRBJ1-5
v_gene: TRBV28
len: 12
CDR3aa: ASTTQAGNQPQH

j_gene: TRBJ1-1
v_gene: TRBV7-9
len: 12
CDR3aa: ASSSPWADAEAF

j_gene: TRBJ2-7
v_gene: TRBV19
len: 13
CDR3aa: ASNPTSGGTYEQY

j_gene: TRBJ2-1
v_gene: TRBV2
len: 13
CDR3aa: ASSELGQGRNEQF

j_gene: TRBJ1-5
v_gene: TRBV6-1
len: 13
CDR3aa: ASSEARQGNQPQH

j_gene: TRBJ1-1
v_gene: TRBV6-5
len: 9
CDR3aa: ASGGYTEAF

j_gene: TRBJ1-2
v_gene: TRBV10-3
len: 13
CDR3aa: AISEERRAGYGYT

j_gene: TRBJ1-2
v_gene: TRBV5-6
len: 13
CDR3aa: ASSLTTGPLFLYT

j_gene: TRBJ2-2
v_gene: TRBV27
len: 14
CDR3aa: ASSQRTPSNTGELF

j_gene: TRBJ2-7
v_gene: TRBV5-1
len: 11
CDR3aa: ASSTLGGGEQY

j_gene: TRBJ1-4
v_gene: TRBV5-8
len: 15
CDR3aa: ASSIARGFATNEKLF

j_gene: TRBJ1-1
v_gene: TRBV7-9
len: 12
CDR3aa: ASSLGGRNTEAF

j_gene: TRBJ1-1
v_gene: TRBV19
len: 11
CDR3aa: ASSIWGGTEAF

j_gene: TRBJ2-4
v_gene: TRBV29-1
len: 9
CDR3aa: SVERGNIQY

j_gene: TRBJ1-2
v_gene: TRBV5-8
len: 12
CDR3aa: ASSHRQGSAGYT

j_gene: TRBJ1-5
v_gene: TRBV6-2/TRBV6-3
len: 12
CDR3aa: ASSPQGSNQPQH

j_gene: TRBJ2-7
v_gene: TRBV6-5
len: 12
CDR3aa: ASSYLTGGAEQY

j_gene: TRBJ2-7
v_gene: TRBV23-1
len: 21
CDR3aa: ASSQPTKPGGVGPPPHYYEQY

j_gene: TRBJ1-1
v_gene: TRBV3-1/TRBV3-2
len: 10
CDR3aa: ASSQGGGGAF

j_gene: TRBJ1-4
v_gene: TRBV5-3
len: 16
CDR3aa: ARSIGQALGGVGEKLF

j_gene: TRBJ2-7
v_gene: TRBV6-2/TRBV6-3
len: 18
CDR3aa: ASSYSIYPRPGQGNYEQY

j_gene: TRBJ1-4
v_gene: TRBV6-5
len: 13
CDR3aa: ASRPGGGGSEKLF

j_gene: TRBJ2-7
v_gene: TRBV27
len: 13
CDR3aa: ASSLFLAGGYEQY

j_gene: TRBJ1-2
v_gene: TRBV2
len: 13
CDR3aa: ASSEGQGASYGYT

j_gene: TRBJ1-4
v_gene: TRBV7-8
len: 13
CDR3aa: ASSQGTGVGEKLF

j_gene: TRBJ1-1
v_gene: TRBV5-1
len: 13
CDR3aa: ASSQGGRMNTEAF

j_gene: TRBJ2-7
v_gene: TRBV9
len: 13
CDR3aa: ASSEGQGTYYEQY

j_gene: TRBJ2-1
v_gene: TRBV29-1
len: 12
CDR3aa: SVVTSGGYNEQF

j_gene: TRBJ2-7
v_gene: TRBV19
len: 13
CDR3aa: ASSSSGTGVYEQY

j_gene: TRBJ1-2
v_gene: TRBV5-5
len: 10
CDR3aa: ASGAANYGYT

j_gene: TRBJ1-1
v_gene: TRBV4-2
len: 13
CDR3aa: ASSLNTAGNTEAF

j_gene: TRBJ2-7
v_gene: TRBV5-8
len: 13
CDR3aa: ASSSRLAVSYEQY

j_gene: TRBJ1-5
v_gene: TRBV5-1
len: 13
CDR3aa: ASSLTGDSNQPQH

j_gene: TRBJ2-1
v_gene: TRBV7-8
len: 12
CDR3aa: ASSLELSYNEQF

j_gene: TRBJ2-7
v_gene: TRBV10-3
len: 13
CDR3aa: AISADSLSSYEQY

j_gene: TRBJ2-7
v_gene: TRBV27
len: 14
CDR3aa: ASSLYPREGEYEQY

j_gene: TRBJ2-1
v_gene: TRBV6-6
len: 13
CDR3aa: ASRSAGGLLNEQF

j_gene: TRBJ2-1
v_gene: TRBV13
len: 14
CDR3aa: ASNLPRTGLCNEQF

j_gene: TRBJ1-5
v_gene: TRBV5-1
len: 12
CDR3aa: ASSIDGGNQPQH